The present T cell receptor (beta chain) was sequenced within a study of molecular identifiers for immune sequencing clone quantification. CDR1 and CDR2 (germline): DFQATT, SNEGSKA (reference sequence). V lost 3 bases and J 2 bases, leaving 6 bases between the germline ends. The CDR3 runs 12 residues. Bulk libraries came from a prior protocol with listed TCR primers. TCRdb called the PCR reads again in MiXCR, with one record for every CDR3 protein. This repertoire shows around 480,000 distinct CDR3 sequences, about 25% found once; its top ten account for around 0.79%. Naive CD8 libraries were made from around 18,000 to 910,000 sorted cells, and they used 10%, 30% or 50% RNA. Naive CD8 T cells were picked out by sorting for CD8+CD4-CCR7+CD45RA+. Study-wide findings and caveats: Highly expanded clone sizes could be underestimated by identical TCR molecules that share a barcode.

This clonotype was picked up many times. Its antigen is currently unknown. The sequence was collected from a human donor in good health. Some libraries in this study had Jurkat cell RNA spiked in. The sequenced sample was naive CD8+ T cells from blood, with Jurkat cell RNA spiked in. Documented subset: FACS-sorted CD8+CD4-CCR7+CD45RA+ naive T cells. This chain connects TRBV20-1 to TRBJ2-3; D remains ambiguous. The CDR3: CSASGFTDTQYF. The CDR3 DNA follows: TGCAGTGCTAGCGGATTCACAGATACGCAGTATTTT.